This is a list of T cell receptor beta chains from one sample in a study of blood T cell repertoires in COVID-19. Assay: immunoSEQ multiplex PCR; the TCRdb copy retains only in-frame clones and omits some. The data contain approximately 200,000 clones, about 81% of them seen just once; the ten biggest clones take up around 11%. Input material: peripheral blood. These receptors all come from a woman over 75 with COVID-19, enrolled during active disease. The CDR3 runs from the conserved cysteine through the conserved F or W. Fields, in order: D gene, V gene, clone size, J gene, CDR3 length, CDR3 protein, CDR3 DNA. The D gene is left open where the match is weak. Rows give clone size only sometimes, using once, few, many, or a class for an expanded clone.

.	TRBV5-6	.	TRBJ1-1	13	CASSVQGTTEAFF	TGTGCCAGCAGCGTTCAGGGTACCACTGAAGCTTTCTTT
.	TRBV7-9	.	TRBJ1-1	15	CASSFWARKNTEAFF	TGTGCCAGCAGCTTCTGGGCCCGCAAGAACACTGAAGCTTTCTTT
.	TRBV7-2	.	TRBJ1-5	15	CASSEYRVSNQPQHF	TGTGCCAGCAGCGAGTACAGGGTTAGCAATCAGCCCCAGCATTTT
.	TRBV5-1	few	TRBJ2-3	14	CASSYTGSTDTQYF	TGCGCCAGCAGCTATACAGGGAGCACAGATACGCAGTATTTT
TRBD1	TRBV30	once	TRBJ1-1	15	CAWNLRGQRNTEAFF	TGTGCCTGGAACCTCAGGGGGCAAAGGAACACTGAAGCTTTCTTT
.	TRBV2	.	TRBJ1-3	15	CASRVEGGGGNTIYF	TGTGCCAGCAGGGTCGAGGGAGGCGGCGGAAACACCATATATTTT
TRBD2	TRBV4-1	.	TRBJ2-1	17	CASSRAGSGRSYNEQFF	TGCGCCAGCAGCCGAGCGGGGAGCGGGAGATCCTACAATGAGCAGTTCTTC
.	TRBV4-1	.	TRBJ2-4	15	CASSQDGGRGNIQYF	TGCGCCAGCAGCCAAGATGGGGGGCGGGGGAACATTCAGTACTTC
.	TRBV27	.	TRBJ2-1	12	CASARDYNEQFF	TGTGCCAGCGCCCGGGACTACAATGAGCAGTTCTTC
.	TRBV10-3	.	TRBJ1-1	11	CAISGQTEAFF	TGTGCCATCAGTGGACAAACTGAAGCTTTCTTT
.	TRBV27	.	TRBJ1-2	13	CASSRQGGHGYTF	TGTGCCAGCAGTCGGCAGGGTGGACATGGCTACACCTTC
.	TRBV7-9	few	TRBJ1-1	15	CASSLGRGYGTEAFF	TGTGCCAGCAGCTTGGGGAGAGGGTACGGGACTGAAGCTTTCTTT
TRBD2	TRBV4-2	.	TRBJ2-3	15	CASSQDRAGGDTQYF	TGTGCCAGCAGCCAAGATAGGGCGGGAGGGGATACGCAGTATTTT
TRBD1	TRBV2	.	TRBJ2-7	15	CASRFRQGRGYEQYF	TGTGCCAGCAGATTCCGACAGGGGCGCGGCTACGAGCAGTACTTC
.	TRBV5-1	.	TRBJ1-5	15	CASSWTDPGNQPQHF	TGCGCCAGCAGCTGGACAGATCCCGGCAATCAGCCCCAGCATTTT
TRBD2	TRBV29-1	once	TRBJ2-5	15	CSVVASGRAGETQYF	TGCAGCGTTGTCGCTAGCGGGAGGGCCGGGGAGACCCAGTACTTC
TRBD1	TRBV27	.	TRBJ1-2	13	CASRPTGGYGYTF	TGTGCCAGCAGGCCGACAGGGGGGTATGGCTACACCTTC
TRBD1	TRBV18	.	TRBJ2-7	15	CASSPGQDSSYEQYF	TGTGCCAGCTCACCGGGACAGGATAGCTCCTACGAGCAGTACTTC
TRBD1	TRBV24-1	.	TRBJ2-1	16	CATSDQGDRSYNEQFF	TGTGCCACCAGTGACCAAGGGGACAGGTCATACAATGAGCAGTTCTTC
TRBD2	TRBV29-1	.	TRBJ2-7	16	CSVEVFRGSASYEQYF	TGCAGCGTTGAAGTTTTTCGCGGGAGCGCCTCCTACGAGCAGTACTTC
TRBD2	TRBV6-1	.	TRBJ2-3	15	CASSELRGGTDTQYF	TGTGCCAGCAGTGAATTAAGGGGAGGGACAGATACGCAGTATTTT
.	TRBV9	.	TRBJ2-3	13	CASSPRTGNTQYF	TGTGCCAGCAGCCCTCGGACCGGGAATACGCAGTATTTT
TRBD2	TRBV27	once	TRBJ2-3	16	CASSLLAGWPGDTQYF	TGTGCCAGCAGCCTACTAGCGGGGTGGCCCGGGGATACGCAGTATTTT
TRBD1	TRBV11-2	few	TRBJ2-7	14	CASSLPGTGYEQYF	TGTGCCAGCAGCCTCCCCGGGACAGGCTACGAGCAGTACTTC
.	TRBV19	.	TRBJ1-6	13	CASSITQNSPLHF	TGTGCCAGTAGTATAACCCAGAATTCACCCCTCCACTTT
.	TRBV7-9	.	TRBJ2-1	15	CASSFGGSSYNEQFF	TGTGCCAGCAGCTTTGGAGGGAGCTCCTACAATGAGCAGTTCTTC
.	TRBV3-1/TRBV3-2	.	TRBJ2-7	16	CASSRFSGHGPYEQYF	TGTGCCAGCAGCCGATTTTCGGGACACGGCCCCTACGAGCAGTACTTC
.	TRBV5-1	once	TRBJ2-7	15	CASSFSTGFSYEQYF	TGCGCCAGCAGCTTCTCGACAGGCTTCTCCTACGAGCAGTACTTC
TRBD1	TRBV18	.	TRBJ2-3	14	CASSLDRDPDTQYF	TGTGCCAGCTCATTGGACAGGGATCCCGATACGCAGTATTTT
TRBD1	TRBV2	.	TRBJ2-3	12	CASRRTGGGQYF	TGTGCCAGCAGGAGGACAGGAGGAGGGCAGTATTTT
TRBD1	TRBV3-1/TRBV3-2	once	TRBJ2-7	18	CASSQEWGQPIPTYEQYF	TGTGCCAGCAGCCAAGAATGGGGACAGCCTATACCCACCTACGAGCAGTACTTC
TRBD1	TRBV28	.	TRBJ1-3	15	CASRGTARSGDTIYF	TGTGCCAGCAGGGGGACAGCACGATCGGGGGACACCATATATTTT
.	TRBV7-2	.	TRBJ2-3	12	CASSTSTDTQYF	TGTGCCAGCAGCACAAGCACAGATACGCAGTATTTT
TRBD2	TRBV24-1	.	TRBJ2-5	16	CATSPGTSGRSETQYF	TGTGCCACCAGTCCCGGGACTAGCGGGAGGTCAGAGACCCAGTACTTC
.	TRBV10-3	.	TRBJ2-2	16	CAISDRGNSNTGELFF	TGTGCCATCAGTGATCGGGGAAACTCGAACACCGGGGAGCTGTTTTTT
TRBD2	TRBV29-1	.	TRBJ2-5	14	CSVAGGEFQETQYF	TGCAGCGTTGCGGGGGGGGAATTCCAAGAGACCCAGTACTTC
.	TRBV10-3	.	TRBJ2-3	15	CAISGRPDSADTQYF	TGTGCCATCAGTGGTAGACCAGACTCCGCGGATACGCAGTATTTT
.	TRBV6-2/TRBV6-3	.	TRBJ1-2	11	CASSTGYGYTF	TGTGCCAGCAGCACAGGGTACGGCTACACCTTC
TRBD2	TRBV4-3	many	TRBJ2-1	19	CASSQDQGLAGGPYNEQFF	TGCGCCAGCAGCCAAGACCAAGGACTAGCGGGGGGGCCATACAATGAGCAGTTCTTC
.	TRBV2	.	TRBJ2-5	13	CASSGDTQETQYF	TGTGCCAGCAGCGGGGACACTCAAGAGACCCAGTACTTC
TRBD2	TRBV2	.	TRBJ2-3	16	CASSEAGTSFSDTQYF	TGTGCCAGCAGTGAAGCGGGGACTAGTTTCTCAGATACGCAGTATTTT
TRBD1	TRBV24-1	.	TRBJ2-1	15	CATSDPATGINEQFF	TGTGCCACCAGTGATCCCGCGACAGGGATCAATGAGCAGTTCTTC
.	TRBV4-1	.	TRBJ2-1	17	CASSPYAGLAKYNEQFF	TGCGCCAGCAGCCCTTACGCAGGGCTAGCGAAATACAATGAGCAGTTCTTC
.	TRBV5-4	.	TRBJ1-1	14	CASSLVGVNTEAFF	TGTGCCAGCAGCTTGGTGGGCGTTAACACTGAAGCTTTCTTT
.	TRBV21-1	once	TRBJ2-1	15	CASSNGRGSYNEQFF	TGTGCCAGCAGCAATGGGCGGGGCTCCTACAATGAGCAGTTCTTC
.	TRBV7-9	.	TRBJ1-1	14	CASSLLLAVSEAFF	TGTGCCAGCAGCTTACTCCTAGCGGTTTCTGAAGCTTTCTTT
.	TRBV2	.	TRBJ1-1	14	CASLPWAGDTEAFF	TGTGCCAGCCTGCCGTGGGCCGGGGACACTGAAGCTTTCTTT
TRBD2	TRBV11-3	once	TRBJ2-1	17	CASSSIWAAGGYNEQFF	TGTGCCAGCAGCTCCATCTGGGCGGCGGGGGGGTACAATGAGCAGTTCTTC
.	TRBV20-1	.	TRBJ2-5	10	CSVDLETQYF	TGCAGTGTAGACTTAGAGACCCAGTACTTC
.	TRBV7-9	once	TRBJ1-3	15	CASRPAWASGNTIYF	TGTGCCAGCAGGCCCGCGTGGGCTTCTGGAAACACCATATATTTT
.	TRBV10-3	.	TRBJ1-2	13	CAISADRRYGYTF	TGTGCCATCAGTGCGGACAGACGCTATGGCTACACCTTC
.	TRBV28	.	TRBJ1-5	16	CASSQGQLYSNQPQHF	TGTGCCAGCAGCCAAGGACAGCTTTATAGCAATCAGCCCCAGCATTTT
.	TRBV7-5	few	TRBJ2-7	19	CARSIRKADRDWVRYEQYF	TGTGCCAGAAGCATACGTAAGGCCGACAGGGATTGGGTACGGTACGAGCAGTACTTC